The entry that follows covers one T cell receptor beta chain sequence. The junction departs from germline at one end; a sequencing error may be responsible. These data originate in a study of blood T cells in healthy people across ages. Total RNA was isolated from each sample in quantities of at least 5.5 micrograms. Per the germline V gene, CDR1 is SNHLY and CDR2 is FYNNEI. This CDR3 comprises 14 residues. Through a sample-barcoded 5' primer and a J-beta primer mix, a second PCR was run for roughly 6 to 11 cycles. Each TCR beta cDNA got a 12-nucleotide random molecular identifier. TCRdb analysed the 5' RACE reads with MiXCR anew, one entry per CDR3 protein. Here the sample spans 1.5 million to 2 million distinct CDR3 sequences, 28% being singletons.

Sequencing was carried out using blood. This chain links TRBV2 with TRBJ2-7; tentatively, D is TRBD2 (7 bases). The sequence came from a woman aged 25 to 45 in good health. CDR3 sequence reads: CAGSERGQSYEQYF. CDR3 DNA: TGTGCCGGCAGTGAGCGGGGACAATCCTACGAGCAGTACTTC. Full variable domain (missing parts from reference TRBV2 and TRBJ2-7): EPEVTQTPSHQVTQMGQEVILRCVPISNHLYFYWYRQILGQKVEFLVSFYNNEISEKSEIFDDQFSVERPDGSNFTLKIRSTKLEDSAMYFCAGSERGQSYEQYFGPGTRLTVT.